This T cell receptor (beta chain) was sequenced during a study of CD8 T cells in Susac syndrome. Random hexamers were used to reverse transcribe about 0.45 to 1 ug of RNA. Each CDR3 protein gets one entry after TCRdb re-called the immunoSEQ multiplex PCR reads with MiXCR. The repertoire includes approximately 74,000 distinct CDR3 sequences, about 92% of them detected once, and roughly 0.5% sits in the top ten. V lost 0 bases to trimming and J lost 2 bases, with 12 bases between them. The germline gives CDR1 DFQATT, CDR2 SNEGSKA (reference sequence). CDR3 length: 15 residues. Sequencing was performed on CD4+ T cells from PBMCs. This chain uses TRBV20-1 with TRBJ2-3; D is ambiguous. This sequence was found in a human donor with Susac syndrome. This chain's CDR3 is CSAREFRSYTDTQYF. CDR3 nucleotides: TGCAGTGCTAGAGAATTCAGATCCTACACAGATACGCAGTATTTT.